This paragraph reports one T cell receptor (beta chain). These data come from a study of control samples from healthy donors and cancer patients. The CDR3 loop spans 15 amino acids. The V and J ends lost 5 bases and 0 bases respectively, with 10 bases between them. CDR1 MDHEN and CDR2 SYDVKM come from the germline V gene. TCRdb's copy holds only in-frame clones and misses some; the assay was immunoSEQ multiplex PCR. The profile shows about 120,000 clones, approximately 88% of them singletons. The chain is built from TRBV28 and TRBJ2-2; possibly TRBD1 for D (6 bases). The origin of this receptor is a man between 40 and 49 years old in good health. The source material was blood. The CDR3 reads CASSHRVSNTGELFF. CDR3 sequence (DNA): TGTGCCAGCAGTCACAGGGTATCGAACACCGGGGAGCTGTTTTTT.